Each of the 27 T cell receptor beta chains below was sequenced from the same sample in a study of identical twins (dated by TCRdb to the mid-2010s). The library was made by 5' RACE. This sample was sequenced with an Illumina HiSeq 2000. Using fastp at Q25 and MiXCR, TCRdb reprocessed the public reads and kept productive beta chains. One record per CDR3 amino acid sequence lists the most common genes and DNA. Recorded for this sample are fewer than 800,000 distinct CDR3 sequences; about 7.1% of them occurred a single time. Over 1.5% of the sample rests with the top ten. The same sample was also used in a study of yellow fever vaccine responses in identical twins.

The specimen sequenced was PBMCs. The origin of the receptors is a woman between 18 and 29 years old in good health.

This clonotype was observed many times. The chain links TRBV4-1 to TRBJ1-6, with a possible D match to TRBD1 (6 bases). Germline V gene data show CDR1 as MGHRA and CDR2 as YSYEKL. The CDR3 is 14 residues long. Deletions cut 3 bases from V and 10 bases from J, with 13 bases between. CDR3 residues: CASSQAGARSPLHF. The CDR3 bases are TGCGCCAGCAGCCAGGCGGGGGCTCGGTCACCCCTCCACTTT.

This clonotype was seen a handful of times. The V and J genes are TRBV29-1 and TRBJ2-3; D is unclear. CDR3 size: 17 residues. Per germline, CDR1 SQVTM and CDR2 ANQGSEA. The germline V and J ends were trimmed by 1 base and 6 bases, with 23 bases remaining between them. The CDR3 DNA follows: TGCAGCGTTGAAGGTTGGACCCGGTCGCAAACAGTGGATACGCAGTATTTT. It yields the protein CSVEGWTRSQTVDTQYF.

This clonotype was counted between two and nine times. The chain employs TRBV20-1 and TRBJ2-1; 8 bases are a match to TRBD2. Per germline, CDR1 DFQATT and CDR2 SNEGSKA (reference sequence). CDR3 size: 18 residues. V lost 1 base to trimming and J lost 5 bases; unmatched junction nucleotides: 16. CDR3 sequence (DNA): TGCAGTGCTAGAGGGGGGGCGGCGGGAGGTCGACATCACAATGAGCAGTTCTTC. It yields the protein CSARGGAAGGRHHNEQFF.

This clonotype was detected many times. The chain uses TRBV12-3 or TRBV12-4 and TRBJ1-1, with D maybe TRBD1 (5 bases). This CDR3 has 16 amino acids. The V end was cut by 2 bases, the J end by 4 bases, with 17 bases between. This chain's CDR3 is CASSLMRGGRSTEAFF. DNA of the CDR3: TGTGCCAGCAGTTTAATGAGGGGCGGAAGGTCCACTGAAGCTTTCTTT.

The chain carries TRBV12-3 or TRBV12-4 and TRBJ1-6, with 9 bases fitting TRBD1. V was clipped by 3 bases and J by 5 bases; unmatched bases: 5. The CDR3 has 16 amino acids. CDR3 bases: TGTGCCAGCAGTTTCGGAAGACAGGGGGATAATTCACCCCTCCACTTT. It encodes CASSFGRQGDNSPLHF.

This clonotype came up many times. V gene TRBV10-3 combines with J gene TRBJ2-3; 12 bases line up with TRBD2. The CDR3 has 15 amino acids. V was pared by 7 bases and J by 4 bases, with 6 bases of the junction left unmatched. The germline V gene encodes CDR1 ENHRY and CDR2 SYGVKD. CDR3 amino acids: CAITPTSGGPDTQYF. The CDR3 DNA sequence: TGTGCCATCACCCCGACTAGCGGGGGCCCAGATACGCAGTATTTT.

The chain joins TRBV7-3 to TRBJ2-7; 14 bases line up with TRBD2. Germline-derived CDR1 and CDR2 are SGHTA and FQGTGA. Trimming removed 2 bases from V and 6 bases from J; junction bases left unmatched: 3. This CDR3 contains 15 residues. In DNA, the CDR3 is TGTGCCAGCAGCTTAGGACTAGCGGGAGGCTCCGAGCAGTACTTC. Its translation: CASSLGLAGGSEQYF.

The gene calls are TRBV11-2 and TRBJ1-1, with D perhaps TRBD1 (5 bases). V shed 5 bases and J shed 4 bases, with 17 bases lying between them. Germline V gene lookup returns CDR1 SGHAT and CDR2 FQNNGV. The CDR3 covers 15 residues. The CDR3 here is CASSQMGEGLTEAFF. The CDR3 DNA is TGTGCCAGCAGCCAAATGGGGGAGGGGCTCACTGAAGCTTTCTTT.

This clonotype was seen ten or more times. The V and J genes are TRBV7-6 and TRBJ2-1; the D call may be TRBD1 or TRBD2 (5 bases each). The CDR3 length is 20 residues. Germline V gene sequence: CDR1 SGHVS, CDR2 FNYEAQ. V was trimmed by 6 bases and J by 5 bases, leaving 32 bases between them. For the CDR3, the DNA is TGTGCCAGCAGTCGGACCCAAATCGGGACCTACCAACCCCAAAACAATGAGCAGTTCTTC. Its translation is CASSRTQIGTYQPQNNEQFF.

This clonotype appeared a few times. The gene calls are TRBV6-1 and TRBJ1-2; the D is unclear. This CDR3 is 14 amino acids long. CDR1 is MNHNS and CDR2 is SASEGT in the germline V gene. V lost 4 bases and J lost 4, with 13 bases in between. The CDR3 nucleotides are TGTGCCAGCAGTGGATTGGGATCCAGCTATGGCTACACCTTC. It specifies CASSGLGSSYGYTF.

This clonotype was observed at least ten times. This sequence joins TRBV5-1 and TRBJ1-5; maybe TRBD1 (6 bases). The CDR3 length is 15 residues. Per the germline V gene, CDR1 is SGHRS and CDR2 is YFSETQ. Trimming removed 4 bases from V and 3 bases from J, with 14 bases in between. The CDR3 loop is CASSQSTGNNQPQHF. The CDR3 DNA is TGCGCCAGCAGCCAAAGTACAGGGAACAATCAGCCCCAGCATTTT.

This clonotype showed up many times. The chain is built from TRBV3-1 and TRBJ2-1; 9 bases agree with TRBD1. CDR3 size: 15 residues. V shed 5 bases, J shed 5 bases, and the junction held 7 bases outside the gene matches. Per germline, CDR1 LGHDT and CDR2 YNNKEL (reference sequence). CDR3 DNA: TGTGCCAGCAGCTTAGGACAGGGGACCAACAATGAGCAGTTCTTC. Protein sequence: CASSLGQGTNNEQFF.

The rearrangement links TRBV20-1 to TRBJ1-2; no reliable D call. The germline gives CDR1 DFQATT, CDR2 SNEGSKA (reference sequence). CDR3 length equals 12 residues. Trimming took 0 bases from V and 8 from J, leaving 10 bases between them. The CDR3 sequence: CSARETEWGYTF. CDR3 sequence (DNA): TGCAGTGCTAGAGAAACAGAGTGGGGCTACACCTTC.

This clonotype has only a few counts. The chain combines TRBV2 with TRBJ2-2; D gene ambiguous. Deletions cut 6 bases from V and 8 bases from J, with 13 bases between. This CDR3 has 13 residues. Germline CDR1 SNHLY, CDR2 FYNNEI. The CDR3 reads CASSPSAKGELFF. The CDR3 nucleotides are TGTGCCAGCAGCCCGTCGGCCAAGGGGGAGCTGTTTTTT.

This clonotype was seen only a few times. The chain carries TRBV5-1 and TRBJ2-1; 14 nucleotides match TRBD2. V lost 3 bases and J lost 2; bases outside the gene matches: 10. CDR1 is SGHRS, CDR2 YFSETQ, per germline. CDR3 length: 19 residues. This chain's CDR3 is CASSSDGTSGRAPYNEQFF. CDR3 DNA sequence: TGCGCCAGCAGCTCCGACGGGACTAGCGGGAGAGCCCCCTACAATGAGCAGTTCTTC.

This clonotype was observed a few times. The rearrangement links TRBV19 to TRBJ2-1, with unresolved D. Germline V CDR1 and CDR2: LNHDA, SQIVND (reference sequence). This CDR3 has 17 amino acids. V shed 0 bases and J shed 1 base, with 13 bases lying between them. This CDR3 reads CASSIDRWIDSYNEQFF. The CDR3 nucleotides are TGTGCCAGTAGTATAGATCGATGGATAGATTCCTACAATGAGCAGTTCTTC. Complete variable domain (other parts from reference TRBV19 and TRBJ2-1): DGGITQSPKYLFRKEGQNVTLSCEQNLNHDAMYWYRQDPGQGLRLIYYSQIVNDFQKGDIAEGYSVSREKKESFPLTVTSAQKNPTAFYLCASSIDRWIDSYNEQFFGPGTRLTVL.

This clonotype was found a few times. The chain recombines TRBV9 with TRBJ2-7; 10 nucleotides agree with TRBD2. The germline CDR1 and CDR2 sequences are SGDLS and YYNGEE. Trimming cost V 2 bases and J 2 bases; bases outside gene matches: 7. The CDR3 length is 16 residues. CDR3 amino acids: CASSVRPSGSTYEQYF. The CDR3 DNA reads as TGTGCCAGCAGCGTTCGGCCTAGCGGGAGCACCTACGAGCAGTACTTC.

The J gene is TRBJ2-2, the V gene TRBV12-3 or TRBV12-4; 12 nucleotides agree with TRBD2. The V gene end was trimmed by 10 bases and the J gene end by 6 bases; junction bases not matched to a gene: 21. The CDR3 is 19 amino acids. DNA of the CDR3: TGTGCCATCTGTTTTTGGGTACTAGCGGGAGGAGGGTCCCCCGGGGAGCTGTTTTTT. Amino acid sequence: CAICFWVLAGGGSPGELFF.

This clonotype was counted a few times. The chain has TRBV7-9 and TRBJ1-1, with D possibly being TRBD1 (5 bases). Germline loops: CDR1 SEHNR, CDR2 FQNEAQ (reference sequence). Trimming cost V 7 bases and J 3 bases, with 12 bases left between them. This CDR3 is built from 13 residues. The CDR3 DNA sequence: TGTGCCAGCATCGACAGCCTGTACACTGAAGCTTTCTTT. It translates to CASIDSLYTEAFF.

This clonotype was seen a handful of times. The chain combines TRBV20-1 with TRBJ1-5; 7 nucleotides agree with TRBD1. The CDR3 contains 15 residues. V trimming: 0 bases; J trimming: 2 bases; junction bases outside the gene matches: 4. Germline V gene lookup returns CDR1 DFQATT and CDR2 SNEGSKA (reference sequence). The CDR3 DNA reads TGCAGTGCTAGAGAATCAACAGGGGGCAATCAGCCCCAGCATTTT. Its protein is CSARESTGGNQPQHF.

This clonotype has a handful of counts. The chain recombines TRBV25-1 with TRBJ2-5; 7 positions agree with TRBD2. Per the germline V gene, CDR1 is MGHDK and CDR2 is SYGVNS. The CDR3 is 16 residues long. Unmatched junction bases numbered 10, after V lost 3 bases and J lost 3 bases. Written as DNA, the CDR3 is TGTGCCAGCAGTGAGGGGGAGGGATTAGCCAAAGAGACCCAGTACTTC. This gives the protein CASSEGEGLAKETQYF. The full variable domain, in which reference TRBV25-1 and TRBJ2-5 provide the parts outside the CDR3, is EADIYQTPRYLVIGTGKKITLECSQTMGHDKMYWYQQDPGMELHLIHYSYGVNSTEKGDLSSESTVSRIRTEHFPLTLESARPSHTSQYLCASSEGEGLAKETQYFGPGTRLLVL.

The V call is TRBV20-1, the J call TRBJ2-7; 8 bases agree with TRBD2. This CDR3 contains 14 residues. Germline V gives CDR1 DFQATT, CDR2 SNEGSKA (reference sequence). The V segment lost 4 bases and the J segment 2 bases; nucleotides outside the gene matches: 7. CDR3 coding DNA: TGCAGTGCTATACAACGGGAGGGGACCTACGAGCAGTACTTC. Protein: CSAIQREGTYEQYF.

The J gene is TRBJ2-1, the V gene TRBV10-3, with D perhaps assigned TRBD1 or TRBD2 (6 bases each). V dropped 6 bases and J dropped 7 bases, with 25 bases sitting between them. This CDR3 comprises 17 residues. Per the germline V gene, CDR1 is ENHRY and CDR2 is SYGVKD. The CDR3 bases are TGTGCCATCAGCGGGACTCAACAGGGTGGAGGCAGGAATGAGCAGTTCTTC. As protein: CAISGTQQGGGRNEQFF.

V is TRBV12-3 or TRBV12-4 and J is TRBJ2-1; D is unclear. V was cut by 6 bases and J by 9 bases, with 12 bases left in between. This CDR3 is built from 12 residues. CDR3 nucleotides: TGTGCCAGCAGAACCCTTGAGGTTGAGCAGTTCTTC. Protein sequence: CASRTLEVEQFF.

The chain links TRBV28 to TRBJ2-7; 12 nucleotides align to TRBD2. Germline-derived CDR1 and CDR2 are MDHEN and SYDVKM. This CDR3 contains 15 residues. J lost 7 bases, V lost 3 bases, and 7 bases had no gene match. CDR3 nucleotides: TGTGCCAGCAGTTTTCTAGCGGGAGGGATCAATGAGCAGTACTTC. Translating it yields CASSFLAGGINEQYF.

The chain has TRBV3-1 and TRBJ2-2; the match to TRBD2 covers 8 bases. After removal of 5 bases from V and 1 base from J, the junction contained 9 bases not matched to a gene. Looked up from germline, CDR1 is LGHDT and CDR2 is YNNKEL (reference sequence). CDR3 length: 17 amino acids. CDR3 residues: CASSGERGKVNTGELFF. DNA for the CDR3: TGTGCCAGCAGCGGTGAGCGGGGGAAGGTGAACACCGGGGAGCTGTTTTTT.

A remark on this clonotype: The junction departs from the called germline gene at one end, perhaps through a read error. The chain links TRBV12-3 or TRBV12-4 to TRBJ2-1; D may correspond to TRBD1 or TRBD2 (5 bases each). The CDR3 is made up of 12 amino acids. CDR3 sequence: CASSQGRDSLIF. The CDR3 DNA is TGTGCCAGCAGCCAGGGACGCGATAGTCTAATCTTC.